This T cell receptor beta chain was recovered during a study of shared clonotypes between healthy human individuals. In the authors' methods: Junction-only sequences produced by ImmunoSEQ had no quality scores, so filtering differed. The protocol was immunoSEQ multiplex PCR, while the TCRdb copy is restricted to in-frame clones and leaves out a portion. D and trimming were read from the DNA, whereas the V and J calls and clone size are those reported in that table. This table holds about 820,000 clones, 85% to 95% found once. Naive CD8 cells were CD45RO-negative, positively selected for CCR7, excluding terminally differentiated effector memory CD45RA+ cells. Germline V gene lookup returns CDR1 PRHDT and CDR2 FYEKMQ (reference sequence). The CDR3 loop spans 13 amino acids. The ends lost 5 bases at V and 12 bases at J; junction bases unmatched: 8.

The sequenced sample was naive CD8+ T cells sorted from blood. The chain employs TRBV13 and TRBJ2-1, with 9 bases that match TRBD2. The sequence came from a man aged 25 to 45 in good health. CDR3 sequence: CASSPGTSSWQFF. The CDR3 DNA sequence: TGTGCCAGCAGCCCCGGGACTAGCAGTTGGCAGTTCTTC.